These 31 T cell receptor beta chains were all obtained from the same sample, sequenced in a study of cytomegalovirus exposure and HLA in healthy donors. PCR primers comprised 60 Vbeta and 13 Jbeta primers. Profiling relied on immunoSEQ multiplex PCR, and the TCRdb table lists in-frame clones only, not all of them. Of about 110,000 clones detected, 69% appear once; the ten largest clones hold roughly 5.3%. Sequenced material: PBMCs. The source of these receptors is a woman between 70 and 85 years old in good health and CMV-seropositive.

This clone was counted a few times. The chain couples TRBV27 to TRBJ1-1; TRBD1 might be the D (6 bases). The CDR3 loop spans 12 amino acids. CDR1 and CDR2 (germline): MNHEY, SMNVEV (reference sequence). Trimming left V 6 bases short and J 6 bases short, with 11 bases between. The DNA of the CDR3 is TGTGCCAGCAGCCAGGGGAGCGCTGAAGCTTTCTTT. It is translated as CASSQGSAEAFF.

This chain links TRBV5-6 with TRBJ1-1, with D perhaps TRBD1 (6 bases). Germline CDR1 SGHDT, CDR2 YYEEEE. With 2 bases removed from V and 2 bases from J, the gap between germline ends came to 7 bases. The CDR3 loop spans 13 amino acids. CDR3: CASSLQGNTEAFF. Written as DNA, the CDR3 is TGTGCCAGCAGCTTACAGGGAAACACTGAAGCTTTCTTT. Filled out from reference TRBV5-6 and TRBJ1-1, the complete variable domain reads DAGVTQSPTHLIKTRGQQVTLRCSPKSGHDTVSWYQQALGQGPQFIFQYYEEEERQRGNFPDRFSGHQFPNYSSELNVNALLLGDSALYLCASSLQGNTEAFFGQGTRLTVV.

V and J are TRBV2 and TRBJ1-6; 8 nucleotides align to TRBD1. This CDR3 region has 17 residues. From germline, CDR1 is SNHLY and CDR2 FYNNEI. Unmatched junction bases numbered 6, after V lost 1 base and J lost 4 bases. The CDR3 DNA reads TGTGCCAGCAGTGAAGGGCAGGGGGCCCTTTATAATTCACCCCTCCACTTT. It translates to CASSEGQGALYNSPLHF. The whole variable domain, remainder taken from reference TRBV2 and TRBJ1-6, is EPEVTQTPSHQVTQMGQEVILRCVPISNHLYFYWYRQILGQKVEFLVSFYNNEISEKSEIFDDQFSVERPDGSNFTLKIRSTKLEDSAMYFCASSEGQGALYNSPLHFGNGTRLTVT.

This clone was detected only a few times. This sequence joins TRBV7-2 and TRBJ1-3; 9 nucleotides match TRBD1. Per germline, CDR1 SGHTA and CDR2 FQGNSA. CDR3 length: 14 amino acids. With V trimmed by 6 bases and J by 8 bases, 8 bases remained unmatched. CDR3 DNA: TGTGCCAGCAGGAGCGACAGGGGGTTAGACACCATATATTTT. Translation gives CASRSDRGLDTIYF.

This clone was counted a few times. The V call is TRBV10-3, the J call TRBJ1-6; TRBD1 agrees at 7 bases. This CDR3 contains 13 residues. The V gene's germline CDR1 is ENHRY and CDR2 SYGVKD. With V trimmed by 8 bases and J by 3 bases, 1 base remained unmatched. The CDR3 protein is CAIRDSYNSPLHF. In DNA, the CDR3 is TGTGCCATCCGGGACAGCTATAATTCACCCCTCCACTTT.

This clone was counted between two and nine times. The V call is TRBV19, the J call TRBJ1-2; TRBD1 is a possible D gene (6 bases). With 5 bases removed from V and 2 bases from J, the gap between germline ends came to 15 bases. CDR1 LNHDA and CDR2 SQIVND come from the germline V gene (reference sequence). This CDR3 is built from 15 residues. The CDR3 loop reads CASSPNRDYNYGYTF. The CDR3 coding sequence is TGTGCCAGTAGTCCAAACAGGGATTACAACTATGGCTACACCTTC.

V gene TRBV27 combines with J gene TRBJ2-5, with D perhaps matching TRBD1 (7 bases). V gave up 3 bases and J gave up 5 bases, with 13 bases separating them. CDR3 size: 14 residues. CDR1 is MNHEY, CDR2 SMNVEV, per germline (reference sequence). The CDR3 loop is CASSLEGAGETQYF. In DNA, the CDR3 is TGTGCCAGCAGTTTGGAGGGGGCAGGGGAGACCCAGTACTTC.

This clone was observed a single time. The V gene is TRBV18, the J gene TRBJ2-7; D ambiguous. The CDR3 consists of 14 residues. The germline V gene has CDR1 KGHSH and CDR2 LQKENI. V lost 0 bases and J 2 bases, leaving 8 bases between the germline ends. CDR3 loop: CASSPPIAPYEQYF. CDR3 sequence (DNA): TGTGCCAGCTCACCACCGATAGCCCCCTACGAGCAGTACTTC.

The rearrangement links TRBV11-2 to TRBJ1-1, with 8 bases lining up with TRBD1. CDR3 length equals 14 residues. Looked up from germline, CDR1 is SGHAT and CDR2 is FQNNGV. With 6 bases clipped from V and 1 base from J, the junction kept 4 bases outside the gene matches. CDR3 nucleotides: TGTGCCAGCAGATCGCAGGGGGCGAACACTGAAGCTTTCTTT. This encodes CASRSQGANTEAFF.

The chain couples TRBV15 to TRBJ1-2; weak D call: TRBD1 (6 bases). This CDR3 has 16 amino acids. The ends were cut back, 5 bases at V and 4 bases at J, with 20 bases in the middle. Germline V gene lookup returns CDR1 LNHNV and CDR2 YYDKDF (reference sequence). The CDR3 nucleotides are TGTGCCACCAGCGGCAGGTGGGGGGGGCGCATCTATGGCTACACCTTC. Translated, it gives CATSGRWGGRIYGYTF.

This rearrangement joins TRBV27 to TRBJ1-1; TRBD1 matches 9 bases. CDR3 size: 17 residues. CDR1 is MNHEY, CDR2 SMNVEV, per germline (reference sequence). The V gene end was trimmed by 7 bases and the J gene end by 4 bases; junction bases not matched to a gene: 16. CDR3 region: CASTLWGTGSGSTEAFF. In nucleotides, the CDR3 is TGTGCCAGCACCTTATGGGGGACAGGGAGTGGGAGCACTGAAGCTTTCTTT.

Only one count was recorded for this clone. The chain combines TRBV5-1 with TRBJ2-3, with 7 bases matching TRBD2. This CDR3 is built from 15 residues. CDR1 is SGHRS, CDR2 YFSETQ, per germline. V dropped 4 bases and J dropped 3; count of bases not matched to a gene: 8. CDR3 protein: CASSLQTSYTDTQYF. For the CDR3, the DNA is TGCGCCAGCAGCCTACAGACTAGCTATACAGATACGCAGTATTTT.

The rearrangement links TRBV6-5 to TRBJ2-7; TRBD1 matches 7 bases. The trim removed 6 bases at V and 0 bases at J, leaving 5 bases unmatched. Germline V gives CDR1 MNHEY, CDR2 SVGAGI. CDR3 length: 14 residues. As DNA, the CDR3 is TGTGCCAGCAGGAGACAGGGTGGCTCCTACGAGCAGTACTTC. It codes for CASRRQGGSYEQYF.

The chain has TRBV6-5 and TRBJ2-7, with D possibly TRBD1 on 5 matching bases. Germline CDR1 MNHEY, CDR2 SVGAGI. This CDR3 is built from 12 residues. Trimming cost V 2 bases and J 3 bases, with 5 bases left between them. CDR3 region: CASSYQGYEQYF. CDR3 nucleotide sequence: TGTGCCAGCAGTTACCAGGGCTACGAGCAGTACTTC.

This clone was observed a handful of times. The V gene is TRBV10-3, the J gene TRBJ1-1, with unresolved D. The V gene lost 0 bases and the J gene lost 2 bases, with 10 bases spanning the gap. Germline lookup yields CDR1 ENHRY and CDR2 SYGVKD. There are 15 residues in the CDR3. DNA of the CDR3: TGTGCCATCAGTGAGTCGTTTAGCGGTAACACTGAAGCTTTCTTT. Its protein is CAISESFSGNTEAFF.

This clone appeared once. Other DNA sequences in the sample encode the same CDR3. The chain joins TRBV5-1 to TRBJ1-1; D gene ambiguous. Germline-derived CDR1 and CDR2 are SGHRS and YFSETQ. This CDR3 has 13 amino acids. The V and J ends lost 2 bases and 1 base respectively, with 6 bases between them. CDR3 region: CASSFGANTEAFF. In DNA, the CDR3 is TGCGCCAGCAGCTTCGGTGCGAACACTGAAGCTTTCTTT.

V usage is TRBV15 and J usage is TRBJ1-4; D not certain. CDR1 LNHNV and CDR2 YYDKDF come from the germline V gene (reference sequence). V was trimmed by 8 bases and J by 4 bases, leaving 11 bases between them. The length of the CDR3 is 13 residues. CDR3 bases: TGTGCCACCGCACAGAACCTTAATGAAAAACTGTTTTTT. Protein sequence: CATAQNLNEKLFF.

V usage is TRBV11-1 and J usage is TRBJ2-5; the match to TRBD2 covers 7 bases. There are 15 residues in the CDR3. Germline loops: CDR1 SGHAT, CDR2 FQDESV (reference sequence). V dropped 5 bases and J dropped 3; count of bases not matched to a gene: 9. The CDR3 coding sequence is TGTGCCAGCAGCACCACGGGGGGAGAGGAAGAGACCCAGTACTTC. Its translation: CASSTTGGEEETQYF. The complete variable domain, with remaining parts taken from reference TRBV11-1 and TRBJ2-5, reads EAEVAQSPRYKITEKSQAVAFWCDPISGHATLYWYRQILGQGPELLVQFQDESVVDDSQLPKDRFSAERLKGVDSTLKIQPAELGDSAMYLCASSTTGGEEETQYFGPGTRLLVL.

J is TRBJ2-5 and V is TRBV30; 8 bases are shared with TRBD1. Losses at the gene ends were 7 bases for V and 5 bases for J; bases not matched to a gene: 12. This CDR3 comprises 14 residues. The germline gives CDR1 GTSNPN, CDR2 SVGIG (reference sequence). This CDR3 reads CASHRQGARETQYF. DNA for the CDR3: TGTGCCTCACACCGGCAGGGGGCGAGGGAGACCCAGTACTTC.

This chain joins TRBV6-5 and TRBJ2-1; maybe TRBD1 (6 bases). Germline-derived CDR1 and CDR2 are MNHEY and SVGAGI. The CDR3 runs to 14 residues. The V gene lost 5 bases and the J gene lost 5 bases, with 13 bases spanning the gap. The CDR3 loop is CASSPSGTNNEQFF. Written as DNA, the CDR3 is TGTGCCAGCAGTCCATCCGGGACAAACAATGAGCAGTTCTTC.

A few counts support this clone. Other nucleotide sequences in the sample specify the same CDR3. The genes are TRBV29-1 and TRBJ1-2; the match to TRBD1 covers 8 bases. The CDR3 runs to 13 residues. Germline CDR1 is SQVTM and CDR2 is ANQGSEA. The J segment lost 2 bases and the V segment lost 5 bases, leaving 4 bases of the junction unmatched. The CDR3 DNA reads TGCAGCGTTAGGACAGGGCCAAACTATGGCTACACCTTC. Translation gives CSVRTGPNYGYTF. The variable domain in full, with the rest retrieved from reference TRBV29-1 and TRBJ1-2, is SAVISQKPSRDICQRGTSLTIQCQVDSQVTMMFWYRQQPGQSLTLIATANQGSEATYESGFVIDKFPISRPNLTFSTLTVSNMSPEDSSIYLCSVRTGPNYGYTFGSGTRLTVV.

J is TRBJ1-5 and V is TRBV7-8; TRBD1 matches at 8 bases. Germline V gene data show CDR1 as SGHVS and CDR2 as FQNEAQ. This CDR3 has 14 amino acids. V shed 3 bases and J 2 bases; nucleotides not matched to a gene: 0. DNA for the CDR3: TGTGCCAGCAGCTTGACAGGGGGCAATCAGCCCCAGCATTTT. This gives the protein CASSLTGGNQPQHF.

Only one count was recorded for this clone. The CDR3 region is CASSETVRWGYTF. DNA of the CDR3: TGCGCCAGCAGCGAGACAGTTCGGTGGGGCTACACCTTC. The chain employs TRBV5-1 and TRBJ1-2, with a possible D match to TRBD1 (5 bases). With 4 bases removed from V and 8 bases from J, the gap between germline ends came to 15 bases. From germline, CDR1 is SGHRS and CDR2 YFSETQ. This CDR3 spans 13 amino acids.

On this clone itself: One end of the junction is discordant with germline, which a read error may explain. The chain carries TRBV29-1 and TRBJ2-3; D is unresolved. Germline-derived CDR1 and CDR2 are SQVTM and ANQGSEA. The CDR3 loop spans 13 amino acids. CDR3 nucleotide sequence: TGCGGCGTCTCGGGTCCGGGCACAGATACGCAGTATTTT. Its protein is CGVSGPGTDTQYF.

This CDR3 reads CASSASDSRGGFWGTEAFF. CDR3 DNA sequence: TGCGCCAGCAGCGCTAGCGATTCGAGGGGAGGATTCTGGGGCACTGAAGCTTTCTTT. This chain joins TRBV5-1 and TRBJ1-1, with D possibly being TRBD1 (5 bases). The CDR3 is 19 residues long. Germline lookup yields CDR1 SGHRS and CDR2 YFSETQ. V lost 4 bases and J 4 bases, leaving 29 bases between the germline ends.

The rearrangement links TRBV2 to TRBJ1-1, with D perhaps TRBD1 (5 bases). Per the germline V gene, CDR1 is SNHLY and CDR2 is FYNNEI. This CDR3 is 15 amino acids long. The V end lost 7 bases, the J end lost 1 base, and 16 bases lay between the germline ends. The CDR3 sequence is CASKNGGIKNTEAFF. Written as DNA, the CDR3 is TGTGCCAGCAAAAACGGGGGGATTAAGAACACTGAAGCTTTCTTT.

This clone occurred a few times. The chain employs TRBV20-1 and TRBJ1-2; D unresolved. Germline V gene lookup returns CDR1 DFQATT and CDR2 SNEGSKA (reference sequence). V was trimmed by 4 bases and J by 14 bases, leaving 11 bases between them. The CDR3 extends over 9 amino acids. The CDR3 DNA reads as TGCAGTGCTAAAGCAGGCCTTACCTTC. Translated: CSAKAGLTF.

The CDR3 bases are TGTGCCAGCAGTTACTCGACAGGGGAGGGTTATGGCTACACCTTC. This translates into CASSYSTGEGYGYTF. The chain combines TRBV6-6 with TRBJ1-2; 8 bases map to TRBD1. The CDR3 is 15 amino acids. The germline V gene has CDR1 MNHNY and CDR2 SVGAGI (reference sequence). The junction had 5 bases not matched to a gene; V was cut back by 0 bases and J by 5 bases.

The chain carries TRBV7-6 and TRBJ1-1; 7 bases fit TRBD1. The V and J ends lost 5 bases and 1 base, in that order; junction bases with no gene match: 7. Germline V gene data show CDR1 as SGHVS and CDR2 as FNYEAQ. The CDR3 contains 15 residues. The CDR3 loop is CASSPRDSPNTEAFF. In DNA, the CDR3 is TGTGCCAGCAGCCCCAGGGACAGCCCGAACACTGAAGCTTTCTTT.

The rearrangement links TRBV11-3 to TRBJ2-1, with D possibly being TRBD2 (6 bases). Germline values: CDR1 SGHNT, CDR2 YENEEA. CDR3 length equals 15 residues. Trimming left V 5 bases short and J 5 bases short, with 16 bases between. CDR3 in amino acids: CASSPSGGENNEQFF. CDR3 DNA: TGTGCCAGCAGCCCTTCAGGCGGGGAGAACAATGAGCAGTTCTTC.

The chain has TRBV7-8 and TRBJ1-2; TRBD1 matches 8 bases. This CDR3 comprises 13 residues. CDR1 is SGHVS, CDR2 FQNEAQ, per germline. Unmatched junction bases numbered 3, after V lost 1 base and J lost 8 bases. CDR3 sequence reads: CASSLGTGFGYTF. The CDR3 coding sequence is TGTGCCAGCAGCTTAGGGACAGGGTTCGGCTACACCTTC.